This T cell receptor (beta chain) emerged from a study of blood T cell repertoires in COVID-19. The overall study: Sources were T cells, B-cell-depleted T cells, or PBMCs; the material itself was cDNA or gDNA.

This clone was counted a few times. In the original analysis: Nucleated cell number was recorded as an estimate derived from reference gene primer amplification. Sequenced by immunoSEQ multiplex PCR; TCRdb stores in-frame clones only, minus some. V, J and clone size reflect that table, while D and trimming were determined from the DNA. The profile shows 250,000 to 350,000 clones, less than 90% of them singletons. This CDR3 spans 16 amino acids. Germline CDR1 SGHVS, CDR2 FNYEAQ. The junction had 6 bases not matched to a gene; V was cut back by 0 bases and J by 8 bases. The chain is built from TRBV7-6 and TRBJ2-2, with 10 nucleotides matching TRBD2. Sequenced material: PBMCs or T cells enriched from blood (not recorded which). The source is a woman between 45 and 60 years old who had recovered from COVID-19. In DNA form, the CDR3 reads TGTGCCAGCAGCTTAGCGCTAGCGGGGGCACAGGGGGAGCTGTTTTTT. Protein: CASSLALAGAQGELFF.